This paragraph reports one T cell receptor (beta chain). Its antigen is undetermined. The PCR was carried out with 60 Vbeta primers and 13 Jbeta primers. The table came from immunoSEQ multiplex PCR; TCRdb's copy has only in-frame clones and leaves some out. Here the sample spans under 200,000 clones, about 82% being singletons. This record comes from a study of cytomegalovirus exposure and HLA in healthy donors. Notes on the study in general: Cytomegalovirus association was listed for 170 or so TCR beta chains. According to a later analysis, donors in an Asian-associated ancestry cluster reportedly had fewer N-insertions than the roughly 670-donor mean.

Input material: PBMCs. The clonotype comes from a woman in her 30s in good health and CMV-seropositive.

CDR3 region: CSALQGRGPYEQYF. The DNA of the CDR3 is TGCAGCGCCCTCCAGGGCAGGGGCCCCTACGAGCAGTACTTC. The chain uses TRBV29-1 and TRBJ2-7; TRBD1 is a possible D gene (6 bases). Trimming shortened V by 7 bases and J by 2 bases, and 18 bases separated the two germline ends. Germline V lookup: CDR1 SQVTM, CDR2 ANQGSEA. The CDR3 loop spans 14 amino acids.